Reported below is one T cell receptor (beta chain). The antigen is not known. The sample originates from a study of response to subunit inactivated influenza vaccine. Broader study findings: Every seasonal influenza vaccination brings in few new T cells, the authors suggested.

TCRdb ran MiXCR on the RT-PCR reads and lists one entry per CDR3 protein. The sample lists roughly 700,000 distinct CDR3 sequences, approximately 13% occurring once. The CDR3 has 12 residues. V gave up 6 bases and J gave up 8 bases, with 12 bases separating them. Looked up from germline, CDR1 is KGHSH and CDR2 is LQKENI. The source of this sequence is a man between 45 and 60 years old who received an inactivated influenza vaccine. This chain joins TRBV18 and TRBJ2-3; D gene uncertain. The starting material was PBMCs from blood, obtained roughly 2 weeks before vaccination. The CDR3 sequence: CASSREETTQYF. In DNA form, the CDR3 reads TGTGCCAGCTCCCGAGAGGAGACTACGCAGTATTTT. Looking up the rest from reference TRBV18 and TRBJ2-3 gives the full variable domain: NAGVMQNPRHLVRRRGQEARLRCSPMKGHSHVYWYRQLPEEGLKFMVYLQKENIIDESGMPKERFSAEFPKEGPSILRIQQVVRGDSAAYFCASSREETTQYFGPGTRLTVL.